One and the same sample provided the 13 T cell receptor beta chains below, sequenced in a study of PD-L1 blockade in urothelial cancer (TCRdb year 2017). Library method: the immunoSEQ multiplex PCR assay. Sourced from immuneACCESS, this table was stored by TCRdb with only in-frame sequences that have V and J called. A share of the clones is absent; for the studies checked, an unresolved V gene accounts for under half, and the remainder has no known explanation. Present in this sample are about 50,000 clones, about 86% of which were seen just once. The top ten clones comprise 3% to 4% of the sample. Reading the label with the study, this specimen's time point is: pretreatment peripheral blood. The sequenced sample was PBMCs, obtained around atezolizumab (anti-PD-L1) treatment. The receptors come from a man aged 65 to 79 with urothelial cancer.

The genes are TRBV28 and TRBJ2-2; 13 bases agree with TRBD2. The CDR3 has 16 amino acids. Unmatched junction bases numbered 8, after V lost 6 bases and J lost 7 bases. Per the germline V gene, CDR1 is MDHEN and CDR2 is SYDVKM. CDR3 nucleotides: TGTGCCAGCAGACCCGGGACTAGCGGGAAGGGCGGGGAGCTGTTTTTT. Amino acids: CASRPGTSGKGGELFF.

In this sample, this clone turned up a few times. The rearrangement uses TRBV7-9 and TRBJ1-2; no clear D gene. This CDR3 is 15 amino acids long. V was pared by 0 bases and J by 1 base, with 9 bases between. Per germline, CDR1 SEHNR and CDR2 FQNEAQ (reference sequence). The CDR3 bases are TGTGCCAGCAGCTTAGCTGCGGTGGATAACTATGGCTACACCTTC. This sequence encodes CASSLAAVDNYGYTF.

The CDR3 nucleotides read TGCGCCAGCAGCCCTGGGCGAAGGGAGGGTGGCTACACCTTC. The encoded protein is CASSPGRREGGYTF. The rearrangement joins TRBV5-1 to TRBJ1-2; D is uncertain. The germline CDR1 and CDR2 sequences are SGHRS and YFSETQ. This CDR3 is built from 14 residues. Trimming removed 4 bases at V and 7 bases at J, with 17 bases between.

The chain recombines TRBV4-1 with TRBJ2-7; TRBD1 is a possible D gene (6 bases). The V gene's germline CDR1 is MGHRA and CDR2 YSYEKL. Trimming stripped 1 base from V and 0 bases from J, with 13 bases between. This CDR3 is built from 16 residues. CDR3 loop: CASSQAWSDSSYEQYF. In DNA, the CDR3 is TGCGCCAGCAGCCAAGCGTGGTCGGACAGCTCCTACGAGCAGTACTTC.

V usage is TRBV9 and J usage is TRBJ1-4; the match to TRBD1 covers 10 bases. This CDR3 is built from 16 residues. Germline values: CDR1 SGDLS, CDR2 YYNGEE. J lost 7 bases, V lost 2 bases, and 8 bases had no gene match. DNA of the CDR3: TGTGCCAGCAGCGTTCAGGGGGGACAGGGGAGTGAAAAACTGTTTTTT. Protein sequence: CASSVQGGQGSEKLFF.

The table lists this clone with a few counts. CDR3 coding DNA: TGTGCCAGCAGTCCAATGACAGTTAACTATGGCTACACCTTC. This sequence encodes CASSPMTVNYGYTF. V gene TRBV7-2 combines with J gene TRBJ1-2; D may be TRBD1 (5 bases). Germline V gene lookup returns CDR1 SGHTA and CDR2 FQGNSA. This CDR3 contains 14 residues. Trimming took off 6 bases at V and 1 base at J, with 12 bases between the two ends.

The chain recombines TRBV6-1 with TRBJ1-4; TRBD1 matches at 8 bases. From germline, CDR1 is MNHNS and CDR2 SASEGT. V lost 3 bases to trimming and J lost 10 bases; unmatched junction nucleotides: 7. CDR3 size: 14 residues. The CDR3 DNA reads TGTGCCAGCAGTGAGCGACAGGGGACTGGAAAACTGTTTTTT. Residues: CASSERQGTGKLFF.

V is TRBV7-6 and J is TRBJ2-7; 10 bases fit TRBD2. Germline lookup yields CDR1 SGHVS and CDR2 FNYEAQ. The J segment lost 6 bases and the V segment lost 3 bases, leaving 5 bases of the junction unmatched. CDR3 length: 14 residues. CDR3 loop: CASSLLAGDGEQYF. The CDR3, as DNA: TGTGCCAGCAGCTTGCTAGCGGGAGATGGCGAGCAGTACTTC.

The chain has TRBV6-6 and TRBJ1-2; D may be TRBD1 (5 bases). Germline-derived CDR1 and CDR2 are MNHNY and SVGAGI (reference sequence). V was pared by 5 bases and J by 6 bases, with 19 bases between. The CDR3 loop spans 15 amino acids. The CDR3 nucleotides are TGTGCCAGCAGTCCCCTCCGGACAAGTCAGCATGGCTACACCTTC. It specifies CASSPLRTSQHGYTF.

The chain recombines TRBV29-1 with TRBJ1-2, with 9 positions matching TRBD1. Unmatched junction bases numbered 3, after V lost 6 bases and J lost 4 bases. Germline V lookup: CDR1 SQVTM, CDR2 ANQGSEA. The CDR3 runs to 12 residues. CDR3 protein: CSVGTGTYGYTF. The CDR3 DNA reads TGCAGCGTCGGGACAGGGACCTATGGCTACACCTTC.

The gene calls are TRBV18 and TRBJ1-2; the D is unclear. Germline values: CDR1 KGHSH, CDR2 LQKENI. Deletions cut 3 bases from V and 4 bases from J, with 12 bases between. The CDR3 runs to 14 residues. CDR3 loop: CASSPSGDFYGYTF. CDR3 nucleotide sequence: TGTGCCAGCTCACCTAGCGGAGACTTCTATGGCTACACCTTC. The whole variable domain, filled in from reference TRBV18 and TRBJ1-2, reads NAGVMQNPRHLVRRRGQEARLRCSPMKGHSHVYWYRQLPEEGLKFMVYLQKENIIDESGMPKERFSAEFPKEGPSILRIQQVVRGDSAAYFCASSPSGDFYGYTFGSGTRLTVV.

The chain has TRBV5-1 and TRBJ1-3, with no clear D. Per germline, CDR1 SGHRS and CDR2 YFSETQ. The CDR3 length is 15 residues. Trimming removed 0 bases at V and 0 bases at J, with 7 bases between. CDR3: CASSLDAGSGNTIYF. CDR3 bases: TGCGCCAGCAGCTTGGACGCGGGCTCTGGAAACACCATATATTTT.

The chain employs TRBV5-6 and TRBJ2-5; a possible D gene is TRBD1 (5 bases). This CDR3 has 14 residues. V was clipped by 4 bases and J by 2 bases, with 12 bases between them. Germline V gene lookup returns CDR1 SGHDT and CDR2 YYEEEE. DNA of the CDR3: TGTGCCAGCAGCCACGACAGAGAGCAAGAGACCCAGTACTTC. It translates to CASSHDREQETQYF.